This T cell receptor beta chain was sequenced during a study of T cell responses to AZD1222 COVID-19 vaccine. Study details: The study pooled second doses at about 4 or about 12 weeks. Study results and caveats: Spike-specific TCR repertoires showed rising breadth and depth after two AZD1222 doses.

The CDR3 contains 11 residues. Trimming left V 3 bases short and J 5 bases short, with 5 bases between. Germline V gene data show CDR1 as LNHDA and CDR2 as SQIVND (reference sequence). In regard to this clone: Its specificity is not known.

TCRdb's table, derived via immunoSEQ multiplex PCR, lists solely in-frame clones and lacks some. The table lists 150,000 to 200,000 clones, just over 85% of them singletons. This chain joins TRBV19 and TRBJ2-7; D remains unclear. The sample in question was peripheral blood, obtained on day 0 of AZD1222 vaccination. The source of this sequence is an adult in good health. The CDR3 is CASSIGNEQYF. In nucleotides, the CDR3 is TGTGCCAGTAGTATTGGTAACGAGCAGTACTTC.